The T cell receptor (beta chain) described here comes from a study of immune evolution from preneoplasia to lung adenocarcinoma. General observations from the study: Later-stage lesions appeared to have more T cells, more diversity, less clonality. Normal lung had the highest top T cell clone frequencies.

The protocol was immunoSEQ multiplex PCR, while the TCRdb copy is restricted to in-frame clones and leaves out a portion. This sample carries approximately 3,000 clones, around 90% of them seen once, and the ten largest clones take under 3.5%. The CDR3 contains 13 residues. Trimming stripped 5 bases from V and 7 bases from J, with 12 bases between. Germline CDR1 is SGHAT and CDR2 is FQNNGV. About this clone: Its specificity is not known.

Patients had resection in Japan or China between about 2013 and 2018. Histologic diagnosis was independently verified by two lung pathologists. The V and J genes are TRBV11-2 and TRBJ2-1, with TRBD2 as a possible D gene (6 bases). This TCR derives from a person aged 70 to 85 with lung adenocarcinoma. Input material: FFPE adjacent normal lung tissue. For the CDR3, the DNA is TGTGCCAGCAGCGCACGGAGGGTAAATGAGCAGTTCTTC. Encoded protein: CASSARRVNEQFF.